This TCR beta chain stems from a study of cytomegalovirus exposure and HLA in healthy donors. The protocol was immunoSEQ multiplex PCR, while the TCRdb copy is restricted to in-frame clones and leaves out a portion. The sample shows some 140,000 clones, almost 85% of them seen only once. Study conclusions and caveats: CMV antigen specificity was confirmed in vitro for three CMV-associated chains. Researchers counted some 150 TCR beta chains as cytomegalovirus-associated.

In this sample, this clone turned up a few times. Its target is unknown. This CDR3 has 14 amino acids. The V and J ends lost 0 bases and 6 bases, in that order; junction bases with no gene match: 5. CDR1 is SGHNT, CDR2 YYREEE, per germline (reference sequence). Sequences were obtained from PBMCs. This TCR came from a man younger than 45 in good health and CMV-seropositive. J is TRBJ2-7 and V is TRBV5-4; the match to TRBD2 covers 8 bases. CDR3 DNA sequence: TGTGCCAGCAGCTTGGGTAGCGGGGCCCTCGAGCAGTACTTC. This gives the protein CASSLGSGALEQYF.